This T cell receptor beta chain was recorded in a study of cytomegalovirus exposure and HLA in healthy donors (dated by TCRdb to the late 2010s). For context, the study as a whole: An earlier analysis of 550 to 700 of the donors reported 276 Gb of sequence data and around 110 million unique TCR beta sequences from around 200 million T cells. An early release covering roughly 640 HLA-typed donors comprised 250 to 350 gigabases of sequencing data and roughly 86 million unique TCR sequences. Of the roughly 420 genotyped donors, 75% to 85% were placed in the genetic ancestry cluster associated with self-reported Caucasian donors. The study aimed to test whether signatures of past pathogen exposure could be identified by cataloging public T cell receptors. Using immunosequencing, the study profiled T cell repertoires from roughly 650 subjects and related those repertoires to cytomegalovirus serostatus. Besides the first cohort of around 700 subjects, a separate validation cohort made up of around 120 different subjects was used. To predict cytomegalovirus infection status, the study brought together high-throughput TCR immunosequencing, statistical association of individual TCRs with disease status, and machine learning. To study patterns of TCR occurrence, a later analysis re-analyzed previously published TCR beta repertoires from around 700 donors and added high-resolution HLA genotyping. In the later analysis, no new phenotypic data were used to find candidate immune exposures; instead, reliance was placed on TCR beta sequences and their occurrence across donors. An earlier analysis of fewer than 700 of the donors applied high-throughput TCR beta sequencing to assess whether each TCR beta V gene segment acted as functional or pseudogenic. Donor age, sex, ethnicity and CMV serostatus were compiled alongside the repertoire data. Genome-wide SNP genotypes for about 55% of the roughly 670 donors were used in a later genetic analysis, which treated that subset as a discovery cohort. Every discovery cohort repertoire had been produced on one sequencing platform. HLA typing included class I and class II loci at four-digit resolution. The number of typed donors differed by locus: about 620-640 for A, B, C, DRB1 and DQB1; 500 to 550 for DQA1; 600 to 610 for DPA1; and roughly 450 for DPB1. Roughly 5 DR-DQ haplotypes were handled as single units for association and clustering, since linkage in the cohort was strong. Across approximately 400 genotyped donors of the cohort, an average of about 240,000 unique TCR beta nucleotide sequences per donor were sequenced, and roughly 20% of those sequences were non-productive. What the research found in general, with its limitations: Linkage disequilibrium might explain the correlated functional status among segregating V segments, but an unknown experimental factor could not be excluded. The earlier analysis of fewer than 750 of the donors excluded approximately 17 rarely observed V segments, including chromosome 9 orphons, because counts were too low. Compared with the roughly 700-donor mean, donors in an Asian-associated ancestry cluster had fewer N-insertions in productive TCRs, according to a later genetic analysis. Because HLA typing was unavailable for some donors at each locus, only the typed subset was used in association tests. A group of highly shared sequence variants was considered likely to be a technical artifact of the sequencing pipeline. Most CMV-associated TCR beta chains appeared to be HLA-restricted in a later analysis, and the HLA associations seemed to be driven largely by CMV exposure. According to a later analysis, TCR association rates differed among HLA loci, with DRB1 alleles showing the most associated TCRs and HLA-C alleles showing the fewest. Specific HLA alleles were associated with over 15,000 TCR beta sequences at a false discovery rate of 0.05 in a later analysis. A later analysis reported that several top co-occurrence clusters appeared linked to parvovirus B19, influenza, CMV and Epstein-Barr virus. The cohort was sequenced for TCR beta chains only, and without alpha or paired-chain data the features that could be detected were limited. Presence/absence analyses assumed roughly uniform sequencing depth across donors, an assumption that may not hold. A further reported finding was that TCR beta sequences accurately predicted the HLA-A and HLA-B alleles for most subjects in the first cohort. V-gene and J-gene trimming of TCR beta chains was associated with a missense DCLRE1C variant in a later genetic analysis, and the association was replicated in an independent cohort. The 87-base-pair reads could not distinguish some IMGT-functional V segments, including TRBV6-2 and TRBV6-3, so those segments were excluded. In both the original and validation cohorts, the classifier was reported to diagnose cytomegalovirus status with high specificity and sensitivity. When HLA alleles, especially DR and DQ, strongly co-occurred, TCR associations were difficult to assign to individual alleles. Broadly in line with IMGT annotations, most TCR beta V segments showed up in productive rearrangements about 87% or about 30% of the time in an earlier analysis of several hundred of the donors. Compared with equally common non-associated chains, HLA-associated TCR beta chains in a later analysis were more clonally expanded and had lower generation probabilities. The study listed 164 TCR beta chains as associated with cytomegalovirus. According to the authors, the approach could potentially be generalized to other disease states and immunological phenotypes. Across donors, most TCR sequences were observed very rarely, whereas some public TCRs were present in many individuals. For the cohort, immune exposure information was limited to CMV serostatus. In vitro tests confirmed that a few of the cytomegalovirus-associated TCR beta chains recognize cytomegalovirus antigens.

Receptor libraries were prepared by the immunoSEQ multiplex PCR assay. A mixture of 60 forward primers for TCR Vbeta segments and 13 reverse primers for TCR Jbeta segments was used in the multiplex PCR. The CDR3 region of rearranged TCR beta genes was amplified from genomic DNA with a multiplex PCR assay. Amplified TCR beta libraries were sequenced as 87-base-pair reads on the Illumina HiSeq System. The study's own analysis went as follows. A later analysis counted around 72 million unique TCR beta chains across the 600 to 850 repertoires, and around 9.9 million of these chains were shared by at least two donors. To remove PCR and sequencing errors, raw reads were error-corrected and collapsed into unique sequences using a nearest-neighbor algorithm that merged closely related sequences. To assign V, D and J gene segments, CDR3 sequences were aligned to IMGT reference sequences. For a sequence to be retained, at least a six-nucleotide match to both a V gene segment and a J gene segment was required. Rearrangements were classified as productive when the CDR3 lacked stop codons and remained in frame with V and J, and all other rearrangements were classified as non-productive. CDR3 was defined according to IMGT convention as the region running from the second conserved V-encoded cysteine to the conserved J-encoded phenylalanine. The earlier analysis of fewer than 700 of the donors excluded sequences that lacked an unambiguous match to a single V gene segment. An earlier analysis of several hundred of the donors classified V segments as functional when productive rearrangements were above 56.7% and as segregating when the standard deviation between donors was above 5%. A statistical classification framework was built for diagnosing cytomegalovirus status from the catalog of TCR beta chain sequences. V and J gene assignment, in a later analysis, came from comparing TCR nucleotide sequences with IMGT/GENE-DB human TR gene sequences. Using the TCRdist pipeline, a later analysis assigned CDR3 sequences along with most-parsimonious VDJ recombination scenarios. In a later analysis, each TCR beta chain was defined by its CDR3 amino acid sequence together with its V-gene family, and reads lacking a unique V-gene family were excluded. A later analysis removed 592 highly shared, low-generation-probability nucleotide sequences to deal with suspected cross-contamination and a sequencing artifact. For each public chain, a later analysis derived a clonal expansion index from normalized ranks of inferred template counts within each repertoire. In a later analysis, generation probabilities were computed with a VDJ recombination model fitted to out-of-frame rearrangements, and the resulting probabilities were checked against IGoR. In a later analysis, TCR-TCR, TCR-HLA and TCR-CMV co-occurrence was scored with hypergeometric tests, and a repertoire-size bias correction was applied to TCR pairs. False discovery rates were estimated in a later analysis by permuting HLA or CMV assignments 20 times. In a later analysis, co-occurring TCRs were grouped using DBSCAN, and TCRdist sequence similarity was added for clustering within HLA-allele-positive subsets. Repertoires with fewer than 30,000 or more than 120,000 public chains, plus five repertoires with anomalous nucleotide sharing, were excluded from co-occurrence clustering. The table comes from immuneACCESS by way of TCRdb, which keeps in-frame sequences with V and J called. Part of the clones is missing from these tables; in studies checked, under half for an unresolved V gene and the rest for unknown reasons. From that table come the V and J calls and clone size; the DNA was used to work out D and trimming. This sample comprises 130,000 to 150,000 clones, roughly 80% of them detected only once. The ten largest clonotypes hold less than 3.5% of the sample.

The cohort consisted of hundreds of healthy bone marrow donors. At the time of sampling, all cohort members were nominally healthy, though unrecorded immune exposures were likely present. The donor tested CMV seronegative, placing the donor among the 350 or so seronegative members of the cohort. Each donor provided a peripheral blood sample, and peripheral blood mononuclear cells were used for TCR beta sequencing. The Qiagen DNeasy Blood Extraction Kit was used to extract genomic DNA from the blood cell samples. Taken from cysteine to phenylalanine, the CDR3 has 21 residues. Only the CDR3 part of the read is kept: 63 bases, read in frame from the first base. For this chain, trimming is 5 bases at the V end and 4 bases at the J end, and the number of junction bases without a gene match is 28. CDR1 and CDR2 are read off the germline V gene as MDHEN and SYDVKM. The count of this clone is one. No cognate antigen has been identified for it. It has no much larger one-base neighbor in the sample; base qualities were not kept.

The receptor was isolated from a woman in her twenties or thirties in good health and CMV-seronegative. Sample: PBMCs. The chain joins TRBV28 to TRBJ2-7; 8 bases in the middle match TRBD1. This receptor carries the CDR3 CASSPIGGWTGYRWSVYEQYF. Here is the DNA: TGTGCCAGCAGTCCCATTGGGGGGTGGACAGGGTACAGGTGGTCGGTTTACGAGCAGTACTTC.